The 15 T cell receptor beta chains below were found in one sample sequenced in a study of blood T cell repertoires in COVID-19. Using immunoSEQ multiplex PCR, the repertoire was profiled, and TCRdb retains in-frame clones only, with some absent. The table records fewer than 80,000 clones, around 79% of them present only once. Material for sequencing was peripheral blood. The source of these receptors is a woman at least 80 years old with active or convalescent COVID-19.

V is TRBV4-3 and J is TRBJ1-2; D gene ambiguous. The V gene's germline CDR1 is LGHNA and CDR2 YSLEER. The CDR3 runs 14 residues. V lost 0 bases to trimming and J lost 7 bases, with 12 bases between them. The CDR3 DNA follows: TGCGCCAGCAGCCAAGAGGGAGTTTCACGTGGCTACACCTTC. Protein product: CASSQEGVSRGYTF.

The chain links TRBV11-2 to TRBJ1-6, with D tentatively TRBD1 (6 bases). The CDR3 extends over 15 amino acids. Trimming removed 9 bases at V and 7 bases at J, with 19 bases between. From germline, CDR1 is SGHAT and CDR2 FQNNGV. CDR3 coding DNA: TGTGCCAGAATCGACCAGACAGGAGTAAATTCACCCCTCCACTTT. Its translation: CARIDQTGVNSPLHF. The entire variable domain, with the rest obtained from reference TRBV11-2 and TRBJ1-6, is as follows: EAGVAQSPRYKIIEKRQSVAFWCNPISGHATLYWYQQILGQGPKLLIQFQNNGVVDDSQLPKDRFSAERLKGVDSTLKIQPAKLEDSAVYLCARIDQTGVNSPLHFGNGTRLTVT.

The V and J genes are TRBV12-3 or TRBV12-4 and TRBJ1-6; D call uncertain. The CDR3 contains 13 residues. The ends were cut back, 7 bases at V and 7 bases at J, with 11 bases in the middle. The CDR3: CASTHPANSPLHF. The CDR3 DNA follows: TGTGCCAGCACCCATCCAGCGAATTCACCCCTCCACTTT.

The chain employs TRBV7-8 and TRBJ2-1, with 10 positions matching TRBD2. The length of the CDR3 is 17 residues. Germline V gene data show CDR1 as SGHVS and CDR2 as FQNEAQ. Losses at the gene ends were 5 bases for V and 4 bases for J; bases not matched to a gene: 11. CDR3 in amino acids: CASSQYSSSGSYNEQFF. CDR3 nucleotide sequence: TGTGCCAGCAGCCAATACTCATCTAGCGGGAGTTACAATGAGCAGTTCTTC.

V gene TRBV3-1 (or the pseudogene TRBV3-2) combines with J gene TRBJ1-3; D is unresolved. Germline V gives CDR1 LGHDT, CDR2 YNNKEL (reference sequence). V lost 0 bases and J lost 3, with 9 bases in between. The CDR3 has 15 residues. CDR3 loop: CASSQDRASGNTIYF. CDR3 nucleotide sequence: TGTGCCAGCAGCCAAGATCGAGCAAGTGGAAACACCATATATTTT.

This CDR3 is CASSVRDIYGYTF. CDR3 coding DNA: TGTGCCAGCAGCGTCCGGGACATCTATGGCTACACCTTC. V and J are TRBV14 and TRBJ1-2; the D gene is possibly TRBD1 (6 bases). This CDR3 has 13 residues. Germline V lookup: CDR1 SGHDN, CDR2 FVKESK. V was trimmed by 5 bases and J by 4 bases, leaving 11 bases between them. The full variable domain, in which reference TRBV14 and TRBJ1-2 provide the parts outside the CDR3, is EAGVTQFPSHSVIEKGQTVTLRCDPISGHDNLYWYRRVMGKEIKFLLHFVKESKQDESGMPNNRFLAERTGGTYSTLKVQPAELEDSGVYFCASSVRDIYGYTFGSGTRLTVV.

The CDR3 spells CASSTHLQGWGGTEAFF. The DNA of the CDR3 is TGTGCCAGTAGTACGCACTTACAGGGGTGGGGTGGCACTGAAGCTTTCTTT. The rearrangement uses TRBV19 and TRBJ1-1; TRBD1 matches at 7 bases. The V and J ends lost 4 bases and 4 bases, in that order; junction bases with no gene match: 15. The germline gives CDR1 LNHDA, CDR2 SQIVND (reference sequence). The CDR3 runs to 17 residues.

This chain connects TRBV7-2 to TRBJ2-3; 8 bases line up with TRBD2. The length of the CDR3 is 18 residues. The V and J ends lost 8 bases and 6 bases, in that order; junction bases with no gene match: 22. Germline CDR1 is SGHTA and CDR2 is FQGNSA. The CDR3 region is CASSFRRSGGEISDTQYF. The DNA for the CDR3 is TGTGCCAGCTCATTCCGCAGAAGCGGGGGCGAGATAAGCGATACGCAGTATTTT.

This clone has a handful of counts. This chain connects TRBV10-3 to TRBJ2-7; 7 positions agree with TRBD1. V was clipped by 9 bases and J by 2 bases; unmatched bases: 7. The CDR3 spans 13 residues. The germline gives CDR1 ENHRY, CDR2 SYGVKD. CDR3 protein: CAIRDRETYEQYF. The CDR3 bases are TGTGCCATTCGCGACAGGGAAACCTACGAGCAGTACTTC.

The genes are TRBV29-1 and TRBJ2-1, with TRBD2 identical over 11 bases. Unmatched junction bases numbered 11, after V lost 7 bases and J lost 0 bases. Germline-derived CDR1 and CDR2 are SQVTM and ANQGSEA. This CDR3 has 17 amino acids. For the CDR3, the DNA is TGCAGCGCCCATACTAGCGGGGGCCCAAGCTCCTACAATGAGCAGTTCTTC. It encodes CSAHTSGGPSSYNEQFF.

This clone was seen more than once but under ten times. The chain couples TRBV11-3 to TRBJ2-1; 8 bases are shared with TRBD1. This CDR3 has 16 amino acids. V dropped 5 bases and J dropped 2; count of bases not matched to a gene: 8. CDR1 and CDR2 (germline): SGHNT, YENEEA. For the CDR3, the DNA is TGTGCCAGCAGCCCCCGGACAGGGAACACCTACAATGAGCAGTTCTTC. Encoded protein: CASSPRTGNTYNEQFF. Based on the CDR3 plus reference TRBV11-3 and TRBJ2-1, the full variable domain is EAGVVQSPRYKIIEKKQPVAFWCNPISGHNTLYWYLQNLGQGPELLIRYENEEAVDDSQLPKDRFSAERLKGVDSTLKIQPAELGDSAVYLCASSPRTGNTYNEQFFGPGTRLTVL.

This clone was observed a handful of times. The chain recombines TRBV5-4 with TRBJ2-3; unclear D gene. The CDR3 length is 15 residues. Trimming stripped 3 bases from V and 0 bases from J, with 11 bases between. In germline, CDR1 is SGHNT, CDR2 YYREEE (reference sequence). CDR3: CASSWPNPSTDTQYF. Written as DNA, the CDR3 is TGTGCCAGCAGCTGGCCCAACCCTAGCACAGATACGCAGTATTTT. Drawing the rest from reference TRBV5-4 and TRBJ2-3, the complete variable domain is ETGVTQSPTHLIKTRGQQVTLRCSSQSGHNTVSWYQQALGQGPQFIFQYYREEENGRGNFPPRFSGLQFPNYSSELNVNALELDDSALYLCASSWPNPSTDTQYFGPGTRLTVL.

This sequence joins TRBV19 and TRBJ1-4, with D perhaps TRBD1 (6 bases). Trimming pared 5 bases from V and 7 bases from J, leaving 11 bases between. Germline lookup yields CDR1 LNHDA and CDR2 SQIVND (reference sequence). The CDR3 consists of 13 residues. The CDR3 loop is CASSLYRAEKLFF. The CDR3 nucleotides are TGTGCCAGTAGTTTATACAGGGCTGAAAAACTGTTTTTT.

The chain joins TRBV2 to TRBJ2-7, with a tentative D call TRBD1 (5 bases). The germline V gene encodes CDR1 SNHLY and CDR2 FYNNEI. V was clipped by 7 bases and J by 9 bases, with 19 bases between them. The CDR3 totals 13 residues. In nucleotides, the CDR3 is TGTGCCAGCACCCCCAGGGTAGGCATTTGGCAGTACTTC. Translating it yields CASTPRVGIWQYF.

The gene calls are TRBV7-2 and TRBJ1-4; no reliable D call. V lost 4 bases to trimming and J lost 5 bases, with 17 bases between them. Germline values: CDR1 SGHTA, CDR2 FQGNSA. The CDR3 runs to 16 residues. CDR3: CASSYDGGRQNEKLFF. For the CDR3, the DNA is TGTGCCAGCAGCTACGATGGAGGCAGGCAAAATGAAAAACTGTTTTTT.